The TCR beta chain described here comes from a study of shared T cell receptors in the human thymus. Repertoires were generated with immunoSEQ multiplex PCR, while TCRdb's copy carries only in-frame clones and drops some. The table includes approximately 580,000 clones, around 82% detected once. Germline values: CDR1 LNHDA, CDR2 SQIVND (reference sequence). Trimming cost V 8 bases and J 5 bases; bases outside gene matches: 16. This CDR3 region has 17 residues. The same specimen was also included in a second study, on human thymus T cells. From that paper: Corrective cardiac operations yielded the resected thymus tissue. Repertoires sampled from thymus and blood appeared biased in V and J gene usage. Related research described strongly overlapping thymic repertoires in unrelated people.

Sample: thymocytes. V usage is TRBV19 and J usage is TRBJ2-2; 8 bases map to TRBD1. The receptor comes from a boy younger than two with a congenital heart defect. CDR3 residues: CASGGRDRPRWTGELFF. DNA for the CDR3: TGTGCCAGTGGGGGCCGGGACAGGCCAAGGTGGACCGGGGAGCTGTTTTTT.